This TCR beta chain was sequenced for a study of neurological immune-mediated disorders. The V end was cut by 5 bases, the J end by 7 bases, with 15 bases between. From germline, CDR1 is SEHNR and CDR2 FQNEAQ (reference sequence). The CDR3 sequence is 13 residues long. This clonotype has ten or more counts. MiXCR, applied by TCRdb to the 5' RACE reads, yields one record per CDR3 protein. The sample holds approximately 50,000 distinct CDR3 sequences, over 3.5% seen once. The TCR sequence derives from a man in his sixties with multiple sclerosis. The chain combines TRBV7-9 with TRBJ2-7, with a tentative D call TRBD2 (5 bases). The sample was PBMCs. The CDR3 reads CASSRTFGWEQYF. CDR3 nucleotides: TGTGCCAGCAGCCGGACTTTCGGCTGGGAGCAGTACTTC.